Following are 20 T cell receptor beta chains from one sample sequenced in a study of shared clonotypes between healthy human individuals. Assay used: immunoSEQ multiplex PCR; TCRdb lists only in-frame clones, some missing. This sample carries a few million clones, over 85% of them seen once, and the ten largest clones take 0.35% to 0.5%. Sequencing used naive CD4+ T cells from PBMCs. Documented subset: CD45RA+ positively selected. The receptors here all came from a man aged 18 to 35 in good health. Some clones in this sample may be carry-over from other donors' samples.

This clone was recorded only once. The gene calls are TRBV7-8 and TRBJ2-1; 14 positions agree with TRBD2. CDR1 is SGHVS and CDR2 is FQNEAQ in the germline V gene. V shed 5 bases and J 3 bases; nucleotides not matched to a gene: 6. This CDR3 spans 17 amino acids. CDR3 amino acids: CASSISGTSGGYNEQFF. In DNA, the CDR3 is TGTGCCAGCAGCATTAGTGGGACTAGCGGGGGCTACAATGAGCAGTTCTTC.

The J gene is TRBJ1-1, the V gene TRBV5-1, with a possible D match to TRBD1 (5 bases). This CDR3 is 14 amino acids long. Trimming shortened V by 0 bases and J by 8 bases, and 14 bases separated the two germline ends. The germline V gene encodes CDR1 SGHRS and CDR2 YFSETQ. As DNA, the CDR3 is TGCGCCAGCAGCTTGGGGGACGCCTTATGGGAAGCTTTCTTT. It yields the protein CASSLGDALWEAFF.

The J gene is TRBJ1-1, the V gene TRBV29-1, with 9 bases matching TRBD1. This CDR3 is built from 14 residues. The germline gives CDR1 SQVTM, CDR2 ANQGSEA. V lost 6 bases, J lost 5 bases, and 10 bases stayed unmatched. The CDR3 protein is CSVDTGGGLTEAFF. For the CDR3, the DNA is TGCAGCGTGGACACAGGGGGCGGGTTGACTGAAGCTTTCTTT.

Remarks on this clone: The sample carries other DNA sequences with the same CDR3. The chain recombines TRBV29-1 with TRBJ2-5; 8 bases fit TRBD1. There are 12 residues in the CDR3. Germline values: CDR1 SQVTM, CDR2 ANQGSEA. V lost 6 bases and J lost 3; bases outside the gene matches: 3. CDR3 loop: CSVLTGEETQYF. CDR3 coding DNA: TGCAGCGTATTGACAGGGGAAGAGACCCAGTACTTC.

The rearrangement uses TRBV6-1 and TRBJ1-1; possible D gene TRBD1, 6 bases. Germline V gene sequence: CDR1 MNHNS, CDR2 SASEGT. Trimming left V 2 bases short and J 4 bases short, with 17 bases between. The CDR3 sequence is 16 residues long. The CDR3 protein is CASSERTDGRGTEAFF. Written as DNA, the CDR3 is TGTGCCAGCAGTGAACGGACAGACGGGCGGGGCACTGAAGCTTTCTTT.

The chain carries TRBV9 and TRBJ2-1; D gene uncertain. V lost 1 base and J 9 bases, leaving 20 bases between the germline ends. This CDR3 region has 16 residues. The germline CDR1 and CDR2 sequences are SGDLS and YYNGEE. The CDR3 here is CASSVRDQLSTSEQFF. The CDR3 DNA follows: TGTGCCAGCAGCGTAAGGGATCAACTCTCAACAAGTGAGCAGTTCTTC. The full variable domain, rest sourced from reference TRBV9 and TRBJ2-1, is DSGVTQTPKHLITATGQRVTLRCSPRSGDLSVYWYQQSLDQGLQFLIQYYNGEERAKGNILERFSAQQFPDLHSELNLSSLELGDSALYFCASSVRDQLSTSEQFFGPGTRLTVL.

Comments on this clone: Other DNA sequences in the sample encode the same CDR3. V gene TRBV6-1 combines with J gene TRBJ2-7; D uncertain. The CDR3 is 13 amino acids. V lost 0 bases to trimming and J lost 4 bases, with 7 bases between them. The germline gives CDR1 MNHNS, CDR2 SASEGT. CDR3 loop: CASSEALIYEQYF. CDR3 coding DNA: TGTGCCAGCAGTGAAGCGCTGATTTACGAGCAGTACTTC.

V and J are TRBV2 and TRBJ2-7; the match to TRBD2 covers 10 bases. The CDR3 has 13 residues. V gave up 7 bases and J gave up 4 bases; unmatched junction bases: 4. Germline V gene data show CDR1 as SNHLY and CDR2 as FYNNEI. For the CDR3, the DNA is TGTGCCAGCACGAGCGGGAGGGCTTACGAGCAGTACTTC. Translation: CASTSGRAYEQYF.

The rearrangement uses TRBV7-3 and TRBJ2-7; a possible D gene is TRBD1 (6 bases). V was clipped by 5 bases and J by 6 bases, with 14 bases between them. The germline CDR1 and CDR2 sequences are SGHTA and FQGTGA. The CDR3 loop spans 13 amino acids. CDR3 loop: CASSLQQGSEQYF. Here the CDR3 DNA reads TGTGCCAGCAGCCTCCAACAGGGCTCCGAGCAGTACTTC. Full variable domain (outside the CDR3, taken from reference TRBV7-3 and TRBJ2-7): GAGVSQTPSNKVTEKGKYVELRCDPISGHTALYWYRQSLGQGPEFLIYFQGTGAADDSGLPNDRFFAVRPEGSVSTLKIQRTERGDSAVYLCASSLQQGSEQYFGPGTRLTVT.

J is TRBJ2-7 and V is TRBV11-3, with D perhaps TRBD2 (6 bases). Between the trimmed V and J ends, which lost 5 bases and 2 bases, there was a span of 13 bases. The CDR3 sequence is 14 residues long. The germline V gene encodes CDR1 SGHNT and CDR2 YENEEA. The CDR3 loop is CASSPRAGTYEQYF. DNA of the CDR3: TGTGCCAGCAGCCCCCGGGCGGGAACCTACGAGCAGTACTTC.

The count of this clone is one. The rearrangement joins TRBV12-5 to TRBJ2-7; 7 bases match TRBD1. With 2 bases clipped from V and 2 bases from J, the junction kept 12 bases outside the gene matches. CDR1 is LGHNT, CDR2 FRNRAP, per germline. This CDR3 is built from 17 residues. DNA of the CDR3: TGTGCTAGTGGTTTGCCCCAGCTCTGGCAGGGGGCCTACGAGCAGTACTTC. Residues: CASGLPQLWQGAYEQYF.

This rearrangement joins TRBV6-1 to TRBJ2-7; D may be TRBD1 (6 bases). V gave up 6 bases and J gave up 6 bases, with 18 bases separating them. The CDR3 has 14 amino acids. Per the germline V gene, CDR1 is MNHNS and CDR2 is SASEGT. The DNA of the CDR3 is TGTGCCAGCAGGGAACAGGGCTCCGGCTCCGAGCAGTACTTC. Protein product: CASREQGSGSEQYF.

The chain combines TRBV5-1 with TRBJ1-2, with D possibly matching TRBD1 (5 bases). This CDR3 has 14 residues. Germline V gene data show CDR1 as SGHRS and CDR2 as YFSETQ. The V end was cut by 4 bases, the J end by 8 bases, with 18 bases between. As DNA, the CDR3 is TGCGCCAGCAGCATGGGACGGCAGCAGAGCGGCTACACCTTC. Translating gives CASSMGRQQSGYTF.

CDR3 protein: CASSPGPYSNQPQHF. For the CDR3, the DNA is TGTGCCAGCAGTCCCGGACCCTATAGCAATCAGCCCCAGCATTTT. This sequence joins TRBV27 and TRBJ1-5, with unresolved D. CDR1 is MNHEY and CDR2 is SMNVEV in the germline V gene (reference sequence). This CDR3 is 15 amino acids long. Trimming left V 5 bases short and J 0 bases short, with 11 bases between.

The chain has TRBV9 and TRBJ2-1, with TRBD2 matching 7 bases. This CDR3 is 16 amino acids long. J gave up 3 bases and V 1 base, and 7 bases lay outside the gene matches. Germline values: CDR1 SGDLS, CDR2 YYNGEE. DNA for the CDR3: TGTGCCAGCAGCGTAACTAGCGCCCGCAACTACAATGAGCAGTTCTTC. The encoded protein is CASSVTSARNYNEQFF.

CDR3 sequence (DNA): TGTGCCAGCAGTGACAGGGGGGGACAGCCCCAGCATTTT. Its protein is CASSDRGGQPQHF. The rearrangement uses TRBV6-6 and TRBJ1-5, with 9 bases identical to TRBD1. CDR1 is MNHNY, CDR2 SVGAGI, per germline (reference sequence). V lost 5 bases, J lost 7 bases, and 3 bases stayed unmatched. The CDR3 is made up of 13 amino acids.

The chain recombines TRBV5-1 with TRBJ1-1, with TRBD1 as a possible D gene (5 bases). This CDR3 has 15 amino acids. The germline V and J ends were trimmed by 0 bases and 5 bases, with 14 bases remaining between them. The germline V gene has CDR1 SGHRS and CDR2 YFSETQ. CDR3 amino acids: CASSLDAGGGTEAFF. In DNA, the CDR3 is TGCGCCAGCAGCTTGGATGCCGGCGGGGGGACTGAAGCTTTCTTT.

The chain employs TRBV18 and TRBJ2-1, with 9 positions matching TRBD2. V lost 1 base and J lost 9; bases outside the gene matches: 13. Germline values: CDR1 KGHSH, CDR2 LQKENI. This CDR3 has 17 amino acids. This chain's CDR3 is CASSPLSIAGASGEQFF. The CDR3 DNA sequence: TGTGCCAGCTCACCACTCTCGATAGCGGGAGCGTCGGGTGAGCAGTTCTTC. Using reference TRBV18 and TRBJ2-1 for the parts outside the CDR3, the full variable domain is NAGVMQNPRHLVRRRGQEARLRCSPMKGHSHVYWYRQLPEEGLKFMVYLQKENIIDESGMPKERFSAEFPKEGPSILRIQQVVRGDSAAYFCASSPLSIAGASGEQFFGPGTRLTVL.

The J gene is TRBJ2-5, the V gene TRBV6-1; TRBD1 might be the D (5 bases). The germline gives CDR1 MNHNS, CDR2 SASEGT. V was trimmed by 0 bases and J by 9 bases, leaving 14 bases between them. The CDR3 has 14 residues. The CDR3 here is CASSEATDLGAQYF. CDR3 nucleotides: TGTGCCAGCAGTGAAGCGACGGACCTAGGGGCCCAGTACTTC.

The chain combines TRBV5-6 with TRBJ2-2; 9 bases are a match to TRBD1. Per the germline V gene, CDR1 is SGHDT and CDR2 is YYEEEE. The CDR3 has 15 amino acids. J gave up 6 bases and V 3 bases, and 6 bases lay outside the gene matches. The CDR3 is CASSSGTGSAGELFF. The CDR3 DNA is TGTGCCAGCAGCTCTGGGACAGGGTCCGCCGGGGAGCTGTTTTTT.